One sample yielded the 29 T cell receptor beta chains listed below, sequenced in a study of shared clonotypes between healthy human individuals. The method was immunoSEQ multiplex PCR; TCRdb's version includes in-frame clones alone and lacks a portion of them. This sample has approximately 2,300,000 clones, with roughly 92% found just once. The sequenced sample consisted of naive CD4+ T cells from PBMCs. The sample's subset: CD45RA+ positively selected. The receptors stem from a man between 18 and 35 years old in good health. Some clones in this sample may be carry-over from other donors' samples.

The chain combines TRBV7-9 with TRBJ1-1, with 7 bases identical to TRBD1. Germline V gene sequence: CDR1 SEHNR, CDR2 FQNEAQ (reference sequence). The CDR3 extends over 15 amino acids. The junction had 5 bases not matched to a gene; V was cut back by 0 bases and J by 4 bases. DNA for the CDR3: TGTGCCAGCAGCTTAGCGAAGGGACAGCTCACTGAAGCTTTCTTT. Its translation is CASSLAKGQLTEAFF.

This clone was found once. A junction end diverges from the germline sequence, so it may reflect a read error. The rearrangement links TRBV7-2 to TRBJ2-3, with 10 bases identical to TRBD1. CDR1 is SGHTA and CDR2 is FQGNSA in the germline V gene. The CDR3 is made up of 13 amino acids. This chain's CDR3 is CASSLVGWDRGNF. The CDR3 bases are TGTGCCAGCAGCTTAGTCGGTTGGGACAGGGGAAATTTT. Filled out from reference TRBV7-2 and TRBJ2-3, the complete variable domain reads GAGVSQSPSNKVTEKGKDVELRCDPISGHTALYWYRQSLGQGLEFLIYFQGNSAPDKSGLPSDRFSAERTGGSVSTLTIQRTQQEDSAVYLCASSLVGWDRGNFGPGTRLTVL.

The CDR3, as DNA: TGTGCTAGTGGTTTGAATACAGATACGCAGTATTTT. Encoded protein: CASGLNTDTQYF. This chain links TRBV12-5 with TRBJ2-3; D not resolved. Trimming took 2 bases from V and 3 from J, leaving 3 bases between them. The CDR3 is 12 amino acids. CDR1 and CDR2 (germline): LGHNT, FRNRAP.

A single count supports this clone. The J gene is TRBJ2-1, the V gene TRBV27; 10 nucleotides line up with TRBD2. J was trimmed by 6 bases and V by 3 bases; bases with no gene match: 11. Germline CDR1 reads MNHEY; CDR2 reads SMNVEV (reference sequence). This CDR3 comprises 17 residues. The CDR3 sequence: CASSFLAGASLSNEQFF. CDR3 in DNA: TGTGCCAGCAGTTTTCTAGCGGGAGCATCGTTATCCAATGAGCAGTTCTTC.

V gene TRBV5-1 combines with J gene TRBJ2-6; D unclear. Trimming left V 4 bases short and J 6 bases short, with 5 bases between. CDR1 and CDR2 (germline): SGHRS, YFSETQ. The length of the CDR3 is 12 residues. The CDR3 protein is CASSLEANVLTF. As DNA, the CDR3 is TGCGCCAGCAGCCTGGAGGCCAACGTCCTGACTTTC.

The V gene is TRBV5-1, the J gene TRBJ2-1; D not certain. Germline lookup yields CDR1 SGHRS and CDR2 YFSETQ. The V and J ends lost 0 bases and 9 bases respectively, with 13 bases between them. This CDR3 has 14 amino acids. For the CDR3, the DNA is TGCGCCAGCAGCTTGGAAGTGCGAATAGGTGAGCAGTTCTTC. It encodes CASSLEVRIGEQFF.

The chain carries TRBV27 and TRBJ1-5; D is unresolved. CDR1 and CDR2 from the germline V gene are MNHEY and SMNVEV (reference sequence). V lost 6 bases and J lost 0, with 21 bases in between. The CDR3 has 18 amino acids. The CDR3 spells CASSPRAPGFYSNQPQHF. The CDR3 nucleotides are TGTGCCAGCAGCCCGAGGGCTCCAGGATTCTATAGCAATCAGCCCCAGCATTTT.

This chain connects TRBV4-3 to TRBJ2-3, with 7 bases lining up with TRBD1. Germline values: CDR1 LGHNA, CDR2 YSLEER. Trimming cost V 4 bases and J 4 bases; bases outside gene matches: 8. There are 15 residues in the CDR3. The CDR3 coding sequence is TGCGCCAGCAGCCGCCGACAGGGCCTGTCAGATACGCAGTATTTT. Translation: CASSRRQGLSDTQYF.

The sample holds a few counts of this clone. The CDR3 loop reads CSASKKGELFF. The CDR3 region has the DNA TGCAGTGCTAGTAAGAAAGGGGAGCTGTTTTTT. V is TRBV20-1 and J is TRBJ2-2; D is uncertain. This CDR3 has 11 amino acids. Trimming took 3 bases from V and 8 from J, leaving 7 bases between them. Per germline, CDR1 DFQATT and CDR2 SNEGSKA (reference sequence).

As concerns this clone: This specimen includes other DNA sequences encoding the same CDR3. The V and J genes are TRBV11-2 and TRBJ1-5, with D uncertain. The CDR3 consists of 14 residues. Germline V gene sequence: CDR1 SGHAT, CDR2 FQNNGV. Trimming took off 2 bases at V and 1 base at J, with 6 bases between the two ends. The CDR3 is CASSLTGSNQPQHF. The CDR3 nucleotides are TGTGCCAGCAGCTTAACGGGCAGCAATCAGCCCCAGCATTTT.

V and J are TRBV6-5 and TRBJ2-1; D tentatively reads TRBD1 or TRBD2 (5 bases each). Germline V gives CDR1 MNHEY, CDR2 SVGAGI. V was pared by 4 bases and J by 0 bases, with 10 bases between. The CDR3 consists of 15 residues. DNA for the CDR3: TGTGCCAGCAGTTGGGACCGACGCTCCTACAATGAGCAGTTCTTC. This sequence encodes CASSWDRRSYNEQFF.

The V gene is TRBV28, the J gene TRBJ2-2; 9 bases fit TRBD1. This CDR3 comprises 16 residues. The germline V gene encodes CDR1 MDHEN and CDR2 SYDVKM. The J segment lost 6 bases and the V segment lost 7 bases, leaving 12 bases of the junction unmatched. CDR3 in DNA: TGTGCCAGCACATCAGAGGGACAGGGTGAATCCGGGGAGCTGTTTTTT. This translates into CASTSEGQGESGELFF.

The chain links TRBV5-4 to TRBJ1-2; 12 bases fit TRBD1. The length of the CDR3 is 15 residues. Germline CDR1 reads SGHNT; CDR2 reads YYREEE (reference sequence). The J segment lost 8 bases and the V segment lost 10 bases, leaving 15 bases of the junction unmatched. CDR3 DNA sequence: TGTGCCGGACGTCCCGGGACAGGGGGCGCAGGGGGCTACACCTTC. Amino acid sequence: CAGRPGTGGAGGYTF.

This rearrangement joins TRBV28 to TRBJ2-3; tentatively, D is TRBD2 (6 bases). V was pared by 8 bases and J by 0 bases, with 21 bases between. This CDR3 has 17 residues. CDR1 and CDR2 from the germline V gene are MDHEN and SYDVKM. The chain's CDR3 is CASDRDLLTTSTDTQYF. The CDR3, as DNA: TGTGCCAGCGACCGGGACTTACTTACTACTAGCACAGATACGCAGTATTTT. Drawing the rest from reference TRBV28 and TRBJ2-3, the complete variable domain is DVKVTQSSRYLVKRTGEKVFLECVQDMDHENMFWYRQDPGLGLRLIYFSYDVKMKEKGDIPEGYSVSREKKERFSLILESASTNQTSMYLCASDRDLLTTSTDTQYFGPGTRLTVL.

This chain uses TRBV5-5 with TRBJ2-7; D gene unclear. The CDR3 spans 16 residues. Trimming pared 0 bases from V and 3 bases from J, leaving 16 bases between. Germline V gene data show CDR1 as SGHKS and CDR2 as YYEKEE (reference sequence). The DNA of the CDR3 is TGTGCCAGCAGCTTGGGTTCTTACAGACAAATCTACGAGCAGTACTTC. It encodes CASSLGSYRQIYEQYF.

The chain links TRBV5-6 to TRBJ2-1; 7 nucleotides match TRBD2. Trimming at V came to 2 bases and at J to 8 bases, leaving 4 bases not matched to a gene. Germline assignment: CDR1 SGHDT and CDR2 YYEEEE. CDR3 length: 13 amino acids. Written as DNA, the CDR3 is TGTGCCAGCAGCTTACCCCGGGGGGATGAGCAGTTCTTC. It encodes CASSLPRGDEQFF.

This sequence joins TRBV6-6 and TRBJ2-2; 12 bases fit TRBD1. The CDR3 is 16 residues long. In germline, CDR1 is MNHNY, CDR2 SVGAGI (reference sequence). The V and J ends lost 6 bases and 5 bases, in that order; junction bases with no gene match: 7. This chain's CDR3 is CASRSGQGAVTGELFF. The CDR3, as DNA: TGTGCCAGCAGGTCGGGACAGGGGGCGGTTACCGGGGAGCTGTTTTTT.

This rearrangement joins TRBV2 to TRBJ1-5; 8 bases are shared with TRBD1. Germline values: CDR1 SNHLY, CDR2 FYNNEI. The length of the CDR3 is 15 residues. Trimming took 7 bases from V and 1 from J; bases not matched to a gene: 6. Here the CDR3 DNA reads TGTGCCAGCACCCAGGGGGCGCGAAGCAATCAGCCCCAGCATTTT. Residues: CASTQGARSNQPQHF.

The rearrangement joins TRBV9 to TRBJ2-5; D is possibly TRBD2 (5 bases). There are 13 residues in the CDR3. Germline V CDR1 and CDR2: SGDLS, YYNGEE. Trimming took 1 base from V and 5 from J, leaving 9 bases between them. This CDR3 is CASSVIPSETQYF. The CDR3 DNA is TGTGCCAGCAGCGTAATACCTAGCGAGACCCAGTACTTC.

This clone was detected once. J is TRBJ1-5 and V is TRBV11-2; D is uncertain. V was cut by 5 bases and J by 2 bases, with 13 bases left in between. Germline loops: CDR1 SGHAT, CDR2 FQNNGV. There are 15 residues in the CDR3. This CDR3 is CASSPGTVGNQPQHF. CDR3 DNA: TGTGCCAGCAGCCCCGGTACCGTAGGCAATCAGCCCCAGCATTTT.

The V gene is TRBV6-5, the J gene TRBJ2-1; D might be TRBD2 (5 bases). V gave up 0 bases and J gave up 9 bases, with 12 bases separating them. CDR3 size: 14 residues. Germline loops: CDR1 MNHEY, CDR2 SVGAGI. The CDR3 DNA reads as TGTGCCAGCAGTTACTCGGGAGCTAAGTCTGAGCAGTTCTTC. It is translated as CASSYSGAKSEQFF.

This clone has just one count. J is TRBJ1-1 and V is TRBV28, with 7 bases aligning to TRBD1. The CDR3 consists of 15 residues. Germline values: CDR1 MDHEN, CDR2 SYDVKM. V shed 1 base and J 11 bases; nucleotides not matched to a gene: 13. Written as DNA, the CDR3 is TGTGCCAGCAGTTTATTCGCCTCGACAGGGTTCGGGGCTTTCTTT. Residues: CASSLFASTGFGAFF.

V gene TRBV28 combines with J gene TRBJ2-3; D is ambiguous. V dropped 6 bases and J dropped 1 base, with 14 bases sitting between them. The CDR3 has 15 residues. The germline CDR1 and CDR2 sequences are MDHEN and SYDVKM. The CDR3 here is CASRGRRPRTDTQYF. The CDR3, as DNA: TGTGCCAGCAGAGGACGAAGACCCCGCACAGATACGCAGTATTTT.

In the case of this clone: The identical CDR3 is also encoded by other nucleotide sequences in the sample. The V call is TRBV5-1, the J call TRBJ1-4; D gene ambiguous. The V gene's germline CDR1 is SGHRS and CDR2 YFSETQ. Between the trimmed V and J ends, which lost 1 base and 0 bases, there was a span of 4 bases. The CDR3 contains 14 residues. For the CDR3, the DNA is TGCGCCAGCAGCTTGCGGGCAACTAATGAAAAACTGTTTTTT. It is translated as CASSLRATNEKLFF.

The chain is built from TRBV30 and TRBJ2-3, with no clear D. The CDR3 runs to 18 residues. CDR1 and CDR2 (germline): GTSNPN, SVGIG (reference sequence). V lost 0 bases and J 2 bases, leaving 21 bases between the germline ends. In nucleotides, the CDR3 is TGTGCCTGGAGTGTAGAGTTTGGTAGGGCCTTCTTCACAGATACGCAGTATTTT. The encoded protein is CAWSVEFGRAFFTDTQYF.

The genes are TRBV4-3 and TRBJ1-4; no definite D call. Trimming shortened V by 0 bases and J by 2 bases, and 16 bases separated the two germline ends. From germline, CDR1 is LGHNA and CDR2 YSLEER. The CDR3 has 18 residues. DNA for the CDR3: TGCGCCAGCAGCCAAGAAGGTGGCCGGGGTACGACTAATGAAAAACTGTTTTTT. This codes for CASSQEGGRGTTNEKLFF.

With respect to this clone: This sample also contains other DNA sequences that code for the same CDR3. Written as DNA, the CDR3 is TGCGCCAGCAGCTTCCCCTCGTCCACAGATACGCAGTATTTT. The encoded protein is CASSFPSSTDTQYF. The rearrangement uses TRBV5-1 and TRBJ2-3; no clear D gene. Trimming took off 2 bases at V and 2 bases at J, with 9 bases between the two ends. Germline CDR1 is SGHRS and CDR2 is YFSETQ. The CDR3 sequence is 14 residues long.

Worth noting for this clone: Germline is not matched at one junction end, which may reflect a read error. The J gene is TRBJ2-3, the V gene TRBV28; D may be TRBD2 (5 bases). CDR3 length: 12 amino acids. Per the germline V gene, CDR1 is MDHEN and CDR2 is SYDVKM. In DNA, the CDR3 is TGTGCCAGCAGTTCTAGCAGAGATACGCAGTATTTT. Translation: CASSSSRDTQYF.

This clone has just a few counts. The chain employs TRBV12-5 and TRBJ1-1, with no clear D. The germline CDR1 and CDR2 sequences are LGHNT and FRNRAP. Trimming took 4 bases from V and 1 from J, leaving 7 bases between them. This CDR3 region has 13 residues. CDR3 loop: CASGYAENTEAFF. The CDR3, as DNA: TGTGCTAGTGGTTATGCGGAGAACACTGAAGCTTTCTTT.